A single sample gave rise to the 2 T cell receptor beta chains below, sequenced in a study of blood T cell repertoires in COVID-19. Clones were sequenced by immunoSEQ multiplex PCR, and TCRdb holds only the in-frame ones, with some missing. The data show 300,000 to 400,000 clones, 85% seen once. Sequencing was done on a sample of PBMCs or T cells enriched from blood (not recorded which). The receptors originated from a woman aged 30 to 39 who had been exposed to COVID-19.

The chain links TRBV3-1 (or the pseudogene TRBV3-2) to TRBJ2-5; TRBD2 agrees at 14 bases. Germline V gene data show CDR1 as LGHDT and CDR2 as YNNKEL (reference sequence). The V and J ends lost 5 bases and 4 bases, in that order; junction bases with no gene match: 9. There are 17 residues in the CDR3. The CDR3 DNA follows: TGTGCCAGCAGCAAACGACTAGCGGGAGGGCCAGGAGAGACCCAGTACTTC. It encodes CASSKRLAGGPGETQYF.

The genes are TRBV19 and TRBJ1-1; D might be TRBD1 (5 bases). CDR1 and CDR2 from the germline V gene are LNHDA and SQIVND (reference sequence). This CDR3 contains 14 residues. Between the trimmed V and J ends, which lost 10 bases and 0 bases, there was a span of 15 bases. The CDR3 DNA reads as TGTGCCATTGATGTCGGACATTTGAACACTGAAGCTTTCTTT. This codes for CAIDVGHLNTEAFF.